The 15 T cell receptor beta chains given below trace back to one sample, sequenced in a study of breast tumors, draining lymph nodes, adjacent tissues. Axillary draining lymph nodes of breast cancer patients supplied the node samples. TCRdb re-called the multiplex PCR reads through MiXCR, storing one row per CDR3 protein. Of fewer than 250,000 distinct CDR3 sequences in the sample, approximately 30% were seen once. What was sequenced was axillary lymph node tissue. These receptors all come from a female donor with breast cancer. Some clones in this sample may be carry-over from other donors' samples.

This clonotype was seen many times. The chain couples TRBV9 to TRBJ2-2; D uncertain. The CDR3 sequence is 14 residues long. Germline lookup yields CDR1 SGDLS and CDR2 YYNGEE. V lost 3 bases, J lost 2 bases, and 8 bases lay in between. This CDR3 reads CASSGVTNTGELFF. The CDR3 DNA is TGTGCCAGCAGCGGAGTCACAAACACCGGGGAGCTGTTTTTT.

This clonotype appeared many times. This chain uses TRBV3-1 with TRBJ2-7; D gene unclear. The CDR3 totals 15 residues. V lost 4 bases, J lost 4 bases, and 17 bases lay in between. CDR1 and CDR2 (germline): LGHDT, YNNKEL (reference sequence). The CDR3 protein is CASSPALRLRYEQYF. The CDR3 bases are TGTGCCAGCAGCCCCGCACTGCGGTTAAGGTACGAGCAGTACTTC.

The V call is TRBV20-1, the J call TRBJ1-2, with a possible D match to TRBD1 (6 bases). V was trimmed by 3 bases and J by 1 base, leaving 12 bases between them. This CDR3 region has 14 residues. Germline assignment: CDR1 DFQATT and CDR2 SNEGSKA (reference sequence). The CDR3 DNA reads TGCAGTGCTAGCCTCGGACAGAGTAACTATGGCTACACCTTC. Translation gives CSASLGQSNYGYTF.

This sequence joins TRBV7-6 and TRBJ2-3, with unresolved D. The CDR3 loop spans 13 amino acids. Trimming stripped 3 bases from V and 3 bases from J, with 7 bases between. Per the germline V gene, CDR1 is SGHVS and CDR2 is FNYEAQ. CDR3 protein: CASSFPQTDTQYF. CDR3 sequence (DNA): TGTGCCAGCAGCTTCCCACAGACAGATACGCAGTATTTT.

This clonotype was detected once. The rearrangement joins TRBV29-1 to TRBJ2-1; 12 nucleotides agree with TRBD2. The CDR3 has 15 amino acids. The ends lost 8 bases at V and 2 bases at J; junction bases unmatched: 7. Germline loops: CDR1 SQVTM, CDR2 ANQGSEA. CDR3 residues: CSTELAGGTYNEQFF. CDR3 sequence (DNA): TGCAGCACCGAACTAGCGGGAGGTACCTACAATGAGCAGTTCTTC.

This clonotype appeared many times. CDR3: CASSEWEQGSEQYF. Written as DNA, the CDR3 is TGTGCCAGCAGTGAATGGGAACAGGGGTCCGAGCAGTACTTC. The chain carries TRBV25-1 and TRBJ2-7, with 7 bases identical to TRBD1. The CDR3 extends over 14 amino acids. V was clipped by 1 base and J by 6 bases; unmatched bases: 6. Germline V gene lookup returns CDR1 MGHDK and CDR2 SYGVNS.

This clonotype was counted a few times. CDR3 residues: CASGLVVIPPASTDTQYF. The CDR3 DNA sequence: TGTGCTAGTGGTTTGGTAGTCATCCCGCCAGCTAGCACAGATACGCAGTATTTT. The chain uses TRBV12-5 and TRBJ2-3; D not certain. V dropped 0 bases and J dropped 0 bases, with 16 bases sitting between them. The CDR3 extends over 18 amino acids. Germline assignment: CDR1 LGHNT and CDR2 FRNRAP.

Only a few counts were recorded for this clonotype. This may come from a read error, since a much larger clone is one base off. The rearrangement links TRBV20-1 to TRBJ2-7; maybe TRBD2 (6 bases). Per the germline V gene, CDR1 is DFQATT and CDR2 is SNEGSKA (reference sequence). This CDR3 contains 15 residues. Trimming pared 0 bases from V and 2 bases from J, leaving 14 bases between. CDR3 protein: CSARDGRDATYEQYF. The CDR3 coding sequence is TGCAGTGCTAGAGATGGGCGGGACGCAACCTACGAGCAGTACTTC.

This clonotype was recorded many times. J is TRBJ2-7 and V is TRBV5-1; 8 bases align to TRBD1. CDR1 and CDR2 (germline): SGHRS, YFSETQ. The CDR3 spans 16 residues. Trimming removed 2 bases from V and 5 bases from J; junction bases left unmatched: 12. The chain's CDR3 is CASSLSFGTGGHEQYF. The CDR3, as DNA: TGCGCCAGCAGCTTAAGTTTTGGAACAGGGGGGCACGAGCAGTACTTC.

This clonotype was seen many times. The V and J genes are TRBV10-3 and TRBJ2-2; D uncertain. Trimming removed 2 bases at V and 3 bases at J, with 22 bases between. The CDR3 spans 19 residues. Germline V gene sequence: CDR1 ENHRY, CDR2 SYGVKD. The CDR3 DNA sequence: TGTGCCATCAGTGAGGCCGAAACCATGGGGTATGTCGACACCGGGGAGCTGTTTTTT. Residues: CAISEAETMGYVDTGELFF.

Ten or more counts support this clonotype. The chain recombines TRBV6-2 or TRBV6-3 with TRBJ2-1, with 12 bases aligning to TRBD2. J gave up 9 bases and V 5 bases, and 5 bases lay outside the gene matches. The CDR3 is 14 residues long. Germline CDR1 reads MNHEY; CDR2 reads SVGEGT. The CDR3: CASSKASGRVEQFF. For the CDR3, the DNA is TGTGCCAGCAGTAAGGCTAGCGGGAGGGTTGAGCAGTTCTTC.

This clonotype was recorded once. The genes are TRBV11-2 and TRBJ2-7; 12 positions agree with TRBD2. CDR1 is SGHAT, CDR2 FQNNGV, per germline. J gave up 6 bases and V 7 bases, and 22 bases lay outside the gene matches. The CDR3 runs to 19 residues. The CDR3 is CASTPPGTSGSTSGGEQYF. The CDR3 DNA follows: TGTGCCAGCACCCCACCGGGGACTAGCGGGTCGACCTCTGGGGGCGAGCAGTACTTC. Looking up the rest from reference TRBV11-2 and TRBJ2-7 gives the full variable domain: EAGVAQSPRYKIIEKRQSVAFWCNPISGHATLYWYQQILGQGPKLLIQFQNNGVVDDSQLPKDRFSAERLKGVDSTLKIQPAKLEDSAVYLCASTPPGTSGSTSGGEQYFGPGTRLTVT.

A note on this clonotype: A much bigger clone sits one base away, suggesting this may be a read error. V and J are TRBV2 and TRBJ1-1, with 8 nucleotides matching TRBD1. Trimming removed 1 base from V and 5 bases from J; junction bases left unmatched: 6. Germline V CDR1 and CDR2: SNHLY, FYNNEI. The CDR3 length is 15 residues. CDR3 in amino acids: CASSEVAGGVTEAFF. The CDR3 bases are TGTGCCAGCAGTGAAGTGGCAGGGGGCGTGACTGAAGCTTTCTTT. Supplemented by reference TRBV2 and TRBJ1-1, the full variable domain reads EPEVTQTPSHQVTQMGQEVILRCVPISNHLYFYWYRQILGQKVEFLVSFYNNEISEKSEIFDDQFSVERPDGSNFTLKIRSTKLEDSAMYFCASSEVAGGVTEAFFGQGTRLTVV.

Many counts were recorded for this clonotype. The chain carries TRBV20-1 and TRBJ2-7, with D perhaps matching TRBD2 (6 bases). The V end was cut by 6 bases, the J end by 0 bases, with 15 bases between. The CDR3 covers 14 residues. Germline lookup yields CDR1 DFQATT and CDR2 SNEGSKA (reference sequence). The CDR3 here is CSAETREYSYEQYF. The CDR3 DNA reads as TGCAGTGCGGAAACCCGGGAGTACTCCTACGAGCAGTACTTC.

The sample holds many counts of this clonotype. The genes are TRBV11-3 and TRBJ2-1; D is unclear. The CDR3 totals 15 residues. V shed 5 bases and J shed 5 bases, with 16 bases lying between them. The germline V gene encodes CDR1 SGHNT and CDR2 YENEEA. The CDR3 loop reads CASSLGLGGDNEQFF. The CDR3, as DNA: TGTGCCAGCAGCCTAGGATTGGGCGGAGACAATGAGCAGTTCTTC. The complete variable domain, with remaining parts taken from reference TRBV11-3 and TRBJ2-1, reads EAGVVQSPRYKIIEKKQPVAFWCNPISGHNTLYWYLQNLGQGPELLIRYENEEAVDDSQLPKDRFSAERLKGVDSTLKIQPAELGDSAVYLCASSLGLGGDNEQFFGPGTRLTVL.